This TCR beta chain was sequenced for a study of cytomegalovirus exposure and HLA in healthy donors. The repertoire was sequenced with immunoSEQ multiplex PCR; TCRdb's copy has only in-frame clones and lacks some. In the table there are 250,000 to 350,000 clones, 70% to 90% of which are singletons. The CDR3 runs 12 residues. CDR1 SEHNR and CDR2 FQNEAQ come from the germline V gene (reference sequence). Trimming cost V 5 bases and J 3 bases, with 8 bases left between them. This chain links TRBV7-9 with TRBJ2-7, with D possibly TRBD2 on 5 matching bases. Sequenced input: PBMCs. The TCR sequence derives from a man aged 30-40 years in good health and CMV-seronegative. CDR3 region: CASSARDYEQYF. The DNA for the CDR3 is TGTGCCAGCAGCGCCCGGGACTACGAGCAGTACTTC.